One sample yielded the 27 T cell receptor beta chains listed below, sequenced in a study of molecular identifiers for immune sequencing clone quantification. Using its own MiXCR run on the PCR reads, TCRdb lists one record per CDR3 protein. The data hold 550,000 to 750,000 distinct CDR3 sequences, with around 20% observed a single time. The material sequenced was naive CD8+ T cells from blood, with Jurkat cell RNA spiked in. Regarding subset: FACS-sorted CD8+CD4-CCR7+CD45RA+ naive T cells. These receptors all come from a human donor in good health. Some libraries in this study had Jurkat cell RNA spiked in.

There are many counts of this clonotype. The rearrangement links TRBV27 to TRBJ2-3; 9 bases are shared with TRBD2. This CDR3 contains 17 residues. The ends lost 8 bases at V and 4 bases at J; junction bases unmatched: 16. Germline V gives CDR1 MNHEY, CDR2 SMNVEV (reference sequence). CDR3 DNA: TGTGCCAGCTCTCCACTCGAGGGCGGGAGGGAGTCAGATACGCAGTATTTT. This translates into CASSPLEGGRESDTQYF.

In its sample, this clonotype was seen a few times. This chain uses TRBV20-1 with TRBJ2-2; tentative D call: TRBD1 (5 bases). The germline V gene has CDR1 DFQATT and CDR2 SNEGSKA (reference sequence). This CDR3 has 14 amino acids. The V and J ends lost 5 bases and 3 bases respectively, with 13 bases between them. This chain's CDR3 is CSAGHPWDTGELFF. CDR3 DNA sequence: TGCAGTGCTGGACACCCCTGGGACACCGGGGAGCTGTTTTTT.

For this clonotype: This may stem from a read error, because a much larger clone lies one nucleotide away. This rearrangement joins TRBV12-3 or TRBV12-4 to TRBJ1-1; D might be TRBD1 (5 bases). V shed 7 bases and J shed 0 bases, with 12 bases lying between them. The CDR3 has 14 residues. The CDR3 sequence: CASKEGTMNTEAFF. The CDR3 DNA reads TGTGCCAGCAAGGAGGGGACGATGAACACTGAAGCTTTCTTT.

This clonotype was picked up many times. The chain couples TRBV5-5 to TRBJ2-3; D is uncertain. CDR3 length equals 14 residues. Germline V CDR1 and CDR2: SGHKS, YYEKEE (reference sequence). V gave up 3 bases and J gave up 6 bases, with 14 bases separating them. CDR3 amino acids: CASSSGPMDDTQYF. The DNA for the CDR3 is TGTGCCAGCAGCTCCGGACCTATGGACGATACGCAGTATTTT.

This clonotype was seen ten or more times. V is TRBV7-2 and J is TRBJ2-2; D unresolved. The CDR3 has 15 amino acids. The germline V gene encodes CDR1 SGHTA and CDR2 FQGNSA. Trimming removed 7 bases from V and 3 bases from J, with 15 bases in between. The CDR3: CASTPRSIYTGELFF. The CDR3, as DNA: TGTGCCAGCACGCCCCGGAGTATTTACACCGGGGAGCTGTTTTTT.

The gene calls are TRBV13 and TRBJ2-7; D is tentatively TRBD1 or TRBD2 (6 bases each). This CDR3 comprises 19 residues. Germline V gives CDR1 PRHDT, CDR2 FYEKMQ (reference sequence). V was cut by 5 bases and J by 0 bases, with 26 bases left in between. This CDR3 is CASSGRQEGTGPSSYEQYF. The CDR3 nucleotides are TGTGCCAGCAGCGGGCGACAGGAGGGGACGGGGCCCAGCTCCTACGAGCAGTACTTC.

The chain uses TRBV7-9 and TRBJ2-1; D unresolved. V was pared by 5 bases and J by 9 bases, with 11 bases between. Germline CDR1 and CDR2: SEHNR and FQNEAQ (reference sequence). The CDR3 consists of 12 residues. The DNA for the CDR3 is TGTGCCAGCAGCCCCGTTGGGGTTGAGCAGTTCTTC. It yields the protein CASSPVGVEQFF.

The chain combines TRBV27 with TRBJ2-1; a possible D gene is TRBD1 (5 bases). Germline CDR1 MNHEY, CDR2 SMNVEV (reference sequence). Trimming pared 3 bases from V and 4 bases from J, leaving 16 bases between. The CDR3 is 16 residues long. The DNA of the CDR3 is TGTGCCAGCAGTTTGGGCCAGGGCCGGCAGTACAATGAGCAGTTCTTC. This codes for CASSLGQGRQYNEQFF.

Of note for this clonotype: This may be a read error, as it is one base from a much larger clone. The chain carries TRBV20-1 and TRBJ1-1; 9 nucleotides align to TRBD1. CDR1 is DFQATT, CDR2 SNEGSKA, per germline (reference sequence). This CDR3 region has 13 residues. V dropped 6 bases and J dropped 3; count of bases not matched to a gene: 5. CDR3 in DNA: TGCAGTGCCAGGGACAGGGTTGACACTGAAGCTTTCTTT. Its protein product is CSARDRVDTEAFF.

Ten or more counts support this clonotype. The chain links TRBV6-1 to TRBJ2-6; maybe TRBD1 (5 bases). The CDR3 covers 16 residues. In germline, CDR1 is MNHNS, CDR2 SASEGT. V was trimmed by 5 bases and J by 0 bases, leaving 11 bases between them. The CDR3 loop reads CASSLTVLSGANVLTF. The CDR3, as DNA: TGTGCCAGCAGTTTGACAGTGCTCTCTGGGGCCAACGTCCTGACTTTC.

A word on this clonotype: A read error may explain this, as a much larger clone is one base away. V and J are TRBV28 and TRBJ1-1, with D unresolved. Germline CDR1 and CDR2: MDHEN and SYDVKM. Trimming took off 2 bases at V and 3 bases at J, with 19 bases between the two ends. The CDR3 length is 17 residues. CDR3 coding DNA: TGTGCCAGCAGTTTACTTCTTTCACTTTCGGCGGACACTGAAGCTTTCTTT. Its translation is CASSLLLSLSADTEAFF.

This clonotype showed up many times. This chain links TRBV19 with TRBJ1-1, with a tentative D call TRBD1 (5 bases). Germline values: CDR1 LNHDA, CDR2 SQIVND (reference sequence). The length of the CDR3 is 12 residues. V was pared by 9 bases and J by 2 bases, with 10 bases between. CDR3 nucleotide sequence: TGTGCCAGCGGACAAGTTAACACTGAAGCTTTCTTT. It codes for CASGQVNTEAFF.

The V and J genes are TRBV18 and TRBJ2-7, with TRBD2 as a possible D gene (6 bases). The V end lost 5 bases, the J end lost 1 base, and 15 bases lay between the germline ends. This CDR3 is 15 amino acids long. Germline V gene lookup returns CDR1 KGHSH and CDR2 LQKENI. As DNA, the CDR3 is TGTGCCAGCTCAGAGTCGGACTACGCGTCCTACGAGCAGTACTTC. Translated, it gives CASSESDYASYEQYF.

This clonotype was recorded a few times. The V and J genes are TRBV4-1 and TRBJ2-7; 8 positions match TRBD2. Germline CDR1 MGHRA, CDR2 YSYEKL. The junction had 7 bases not matched to a gene; V was cut back by 0 bases and J by 6 bases. This CDR3 is built from 15 residues. CDR3 sequence reads: CASSQDTGGPVEQYF. The CDR3 region has the DNA TGCGCCAGCAGCCAAGATACGGGAGGGCCAGTCGAGCAGTACTTC.

Many counts were recorded for this clonotype. The chain has TRBV12-3 or TRBV12-4 and TRBJ1-1, with 7 bases aligning to TRBD1. J gave up 4 bases and V 0 bases, and 5 bases lay outside the gene matches. The CDR3 contains 15 residues. CDR3 in amino acids: CASSLAAGGSTEAFF. In DNA form, the CDR3 reads TGTGCCAGCAGTTTAGCGGCAGGGGGTAGCACTGAAGCTTTCTTT.

The J gene is TRBJ2-7, the V gene TRBV27; D is undetermined. CDR3 size: 13 residues. The germline V gene has CDR1 MNHEY and CDR2 SMNVEV (reference sequence). Trimming removed 4 bases at V and 1 base at J, with 8 bases between. The CDR3, as DNA: TGTGCCAGCAGTTCAGAGATATCCTACGAGCAGTACTTC. It encodes CASSSEISYEQYF.

Comments on this clonotype: Possible read error: a much larger clone is one base away. The genes are TRBV5-6 and TRBJ2-5; D is uncertain. V gave up 4 bases and J gave up 0 bases, with 16 bases separating them. The CDR3 loop spans 16 amino acids. CDR1 and CDR2 (germline): SGHDT, YYEEEE. CDR3: CASSPLNGPNQETQYF. The CDR3 region has the DNA TGTGCCAGCAGCCCTCTCAACGGGCCCAACCAAGAGACCCAGTACTTC.

About this clonotype itself: One end of the junction does not line up with germline, which may come from a read error. This chain joins TRBV4-1 and TRBJ1-5; D is uncertain. Germline CDR1 MGHRA, CDR2 YSYEKL. This CDR3 is 15 amino acids long. CDR3 in amino acids: CAGSQGSGSNQPQHF. CDR3 DNA sequence: TGCGCCGGCAGCCAAGGGTCTGGGAGCAATCAGCCCCAGCATTTT.

At least ten counts were recorded for this clonotype. The chain recombines TRBV5-1 with TRBJ2-5; D unresolved. Looked up from germline, CDR1 is SGHRS and CDR2 is YFSETQ. The V end was cut by 4 bases, the J end by 4 bases, with 11 bases between. The CDR3 loop spans 13 amino acids. The CDR3 nucleotides are TGCGCCAGCAGCATCGACCGTGGAGAGACCCAGTACTTC. Amino acid sequence: CASSIDRGETQYF.

This clonotype was found many times. The chain combines TRBV7-9 with TRBJ1-4; 9 bases agree with TRBD1. Looked up from germline, CDR1 is SEHNR and CDR2 is FQNEAQ (reference sequence). CDR3 size: 18 residues. V was clipped by 5 bases and J by 0 bases; unmatched bases: 10. CDR3 protein: CASSQTGGIFTTNEKLFF. The CDR3 bases are TGTGCCAGCAGCCAAACAGGGGGCATATTTACAACTAATGAAAAACTGTTTTTT.

This clonotype has at least ten counts. The chain combines TRBV9 with TRBJ2-2; D call uncertain. CDR1 is SGDLS and CDR2 is YYNGEE in the germline V gene. This CDR3 is 13 amino acids long. Deletions cut 2 bases from V and 7 bases from J, with 9 bases between. As DNA, the CDR3 is TGTGCCAGCAGCGTTGGCGTATACGGGGAGCTGTTTTTT. It encodes CASSVGVYGELFF.

There are many counts of this clonotype. This chain joins TRBV11-2 and TRBJ1-3; D unresolved. The length of the CDR3 is 22 residues. V lost 3 bases to trimming and J lost 0 bases, with 30 bases between them. Germline CDR1 SGHAT, CDR2 FQNNGV. The CDR3 region is CASSFPTIETESAPFSGNTIYF. CDR3 nucleotides: TGTGCCAGCAGCTTCCCGACAATTGAGACCGAATCCGCTCCTTTCTCTGGAAACACCATATATTTT.

This clonotype has ten or more counts. The chain combines TRBV9 with TRBJ1-1; D is uncertain. CDR1 is SGDLS, CDR2 YYNGEE, per germline. The CDR3 sequence is 14 residues long. The V end lost 4 bases, the J end lost 6 bases, and 16 bases lay between the germline ends. The chain's CDR3 is CASSPPDREPEAFF. The CDR3 bases are TGTGCCAGCAGCCCCCCGGACCGGGAGCCTGAAGCTTTCTTT.

A word on this clonotype: Compared with germline, one end of the junction differs, possibly owing to a read error. This sequence joins TRBV7-9 and TRBJ2-1; D assignment may be TRBD1 or TRBD2 (5 bases each). Germline CDR1 reads SEHNR; CDR2 reads FQNEAQ (reference sequence). The CDR3 runs 15 residues. Written as DNA, the CDR3 is TGTGCCAGCACCGCTAACAGGACTCTGTACGGTGAGCGGTTCTTC. This translates into CASTANRTLYGERFF.

The V and J genes are TRBV7-6 and TRBJ1-1, with a tentative D call TRBD1 (5 bases). The CDR3 contains 13 residues. Germline V gene data show CDR1 as SGHVS and CDR2 as FNYEAQ. V was pared by 5 bases and J by 5 bases, with 12 bases between. The chain's CDR3 is CASSVGGETEAFF. The CDR3 DNA follows: TGTGCCAGCAGCGTTGGGGGTGAGACTGAAGCTTTCTTT.

For this clonotype: This may stem from a read error, because a much larger clone lies one nucleotide away. The chain combines TRBV2 with TRBJ1-1; a possible D gene is TRBD1 (6 bases). This CDR3 has 15 residues. Germline CDR1 SNHLY, CDR2 FYNNEI. The V and J ends lost 6 bases and 2 bases respectively, with 16 bases between them. The CDR3 DNA reads as TGTGCCAGCAGGCTCCCGCGGGGGCTAAACACTGAAGCTTTCTTT. It specifies CASRLPRGLNTEAFF.

This clonotype was seen many times. This chain uses TRBV20-1 with TRBJ2-7, with 7 bases identical to TRBD2. The V and J ends lost 6 bases and 4 bases, in that order; junction bases with no gene match: 9. The germline V gene has CDR1 DFQATT and CDR2 SNEGSKA (reference sequence). This CDR3 has 13 amino acids. CDR3 in DNA: TGCAGTGCCGCCGGGGACTACGAATACGAGCAGTACTTC. It is translated as CSAAGDYEYEQYF.